The 25 T cell receptor beta chains reported below all come from one sample, sequenced in a study of blood T cell repertoires in COVID-19. Only in-frame clones appear in the TCRdb table, and some are missing; sequencing was by immunoSEQ multiplex PCR. The sample has approximately 220,000 clones; around 84% are singletons. The material sequenced was PBMCs or T cells enriched from blood (not recorded which). The receptors derive from a woman aged 40 to 50 who had recovered from COVID-19.

The V call is TRBV13, the J call TRBJ2-7; D gene ambiguous. Germline-derived CDR1 and CDR2 are PRHDT and FYEKMQ (reference sequence). This CDR3 is 13 amino acids long. Trimming cost V 1 base and J 0 bases, with 4 bases left between them. The CDR3 is CASSLESSYEQYV. DNA of the CDR3: TGTGCCAGCAGCTTAGAGAGCTCCTACGAGCAGTACGTC.

This chain uses TRBV28 with TRBJ2-7, with 8 positions matching TRBD2. Germline assignment: CDR1 MDHEN and CDR2 SYDVKM. The CDR3 runs to 16 residues. V lost 6 bases, J lost 5 bases, and 15 bases stayed unmatched. CDR3 loop: CASSVYSGNTPHEQYF. As DNA, the CDR3 is TGTGCCAGCAGCGTATATAGCGGGAACACCCCCCACGAGCAGTACTTC.

The rearrangement joins TRBV5-4 to TRBJ1-1; 7 nucleotides match TRBD1. Trimming took 4 bases from V and 0 from J; bases not matched to a gene: 9. This CDR3 is built from 16 residues. From germline, CDR1 is SGHNT and CDR2 YYREEE (reference sequence). The CDR3, as DNA: TGTGCCAGCAGCAGACAGGGCGGCATGATGAACACTGAAGCTTTCTTT. Translating gives CASSRQGGMMNTEAFF.

This clone was found once. The chain employs TRBV5-5 and TRBJ1-2; D unresolved. The CDR3 is 12 amino acids. V was shortened by 2 bases and J by 8 bases, with 10 bases between the two germline ends. The germline CDR1 and CDR2 sequences are SGHKS and YYEKEE (reference sequence). In DNA form, the CDR3 reads TGTGCCAGCAGCTTCCGAGCGCACGGCTACACCTTC. As protein: CASSFRAHGYTF. Drawing the rest from reference TRBV5-5 and TRBJ1-2, the complete variable domain is DAGVTQSPTHLIKTRGQQVTLRCSPISGHKSVSWYQQVLGQGPQFIFQYYEKEERGRGNFPDRFSARQFPNYSSELNVNALLLGDSALYLCASSFRAHGYTFGSGTRLTVV.

The genes are TRBV11-2 and TRBJ2-5, with D possibly TRBD1 on 7 matching bases. Germline V gene sequence: CDR1 SGHAT, CDR2 FQNNGV. V was cut by 5 bases and J by 5 bases, with 18 bases left in between. This CDR3 comprises 15 residues. CDR3: CASSLSSEGAETQYF. CDR3 DNA sequence: TGTGCCAGCAGCCTATCTTCGGAGGGGGCTGAGACCCAGTACTTC.

V gene TRBV9 combines with J gene TRBJ1-1; D possibly corresponds to TRBD1 (6 bases). With 3 bases removed from V and 0 bases from J, the gap between germline ends came to 12 bases. The CDR3 spans 15 residues. Germline CDR1 reads SGDLS; CDR2 reads YYNGEE. CDR3 protein: CASSGQGRVNTEAFF. The DNA for the CDR3 is TGTGCCAGCAGCGGTCAGGGGCGGGTGAACACTGAAGCTTTCTTT.

V and J are TRBV9 and TRBJ2-2; the match to TRBD2 covers 7 bases. Looked up from germline, CDR1 is SGDLS and CDR2 is YYNGEE. The length of the CDR3 is 17 residues. The V gene end was trimmed by 0 bases and the J gene end by 1 base; junction bases not matched to a gene: 6. CDR3 coding DNA: TGTGCCAGCAGCGTAGTGGGCGGGAGCTTGAACACCGGGGAGCTGTTTTTT. Protein sequence: CASSVVGGSLNTGELFF. Variable domain in full (rest from reference TRBV9 and TRBJ2-2): DSGVTQTPKHLITATGQRVTLRCSPRSGDLSVYWYQQSLDQGLQFLIQYYNGEERAKGNILERFSAQQFPDLHSELNLSSLELGDSALYFCASSVVGGSLNTGELFFGEGSRLTVL.

The chain links TRBV18 to TRBJ2-1; 11 nucleotides line up with TRBD2. J lost 5 bases, V lost 4 bases, and 7 bases had no gene match. Germline CDR1 KGHSH, CDR2 LQKENI. The CDR3 extends over 16 amino acids. The CDR3 DNA is TGTGCCAGCTCACGGGACGGGACTAGCGGAAACAATGAGCAGTTCTTC. Translating it yields CASSRDGTSGNNEQFF.

A few counts support this clone. J is TRBJ2-3 and V is TRBV24-1, with D perhaps matching TRBD1 (5 bases). The CDR3 sequence is 13 residues long. The V gene lost 5 bases and the J gene lost 2 bases, with 7 bases spanning the gap. Germline CDR1 and CDR2: KGHDR and SFDVKD. CDR3 DNA: TGTGCCACCAGTGGACAGAACACAGATACGCAGTATTTT. Amino acids: CATSGQNTDTQYF.

CDR3 protein: CASSTVGQGVDQPQHF. As DNA, the CDR3 is TGTGCCAGTAGTACCGTGGGACAGGGGGTCGATCAGCCCCAGCATTTT. This chain links TRBV19 with TRBJ1-5, with TRBD1 matching over 11 bases. Trimming took 4 bases from V and 5 from J; bases not matched to a gene: 7. Germline values: CDR1 LNHDA, CDR2 SQIVND (reference sequence). This CDR3 region has 16 residues. Supplemented by reference TRBV19 and TRBJ1-5, the full variable domain reads DGGITQSPKYLFRKEGQNVTLSCEQNLNHDAMYWYRQDPGQGLRLIYYSQIVNDFQKGDIAEGYSVSREKKESFPLTVTSAQKNPTAFYLCASSTVGQGVDQPQHFGDGTRLSIL.

This chain uses TRBV5-5 with TRBJ1-5; no clear D. Germline loops: CDR1 SGHKS, CDR2 YYEKEE (reference sequence). The V gene lost 4 bases and the J gene lost 7 bases, with 18 bases spanning the gap. The CDR3 has 15 amino acids. The CDR3 DNA follows: TGTGCCAGCAGCCCGGGTCCCCAGAGAGGACAGCCCCAGCATTTT. Protein sequence: CASSPGPQRGQPQHF.

The rearrangement links TRBV19 to TRBJ2-5, with TRBD2 matching 7 bases. With V trimmed by 2 bases and J by 0 bases, 3 bases remained unmatched. The CDR3 is 15 amino acids. Per germline, CDR1 LNHDA and CDR2 SQIVND (reference sequence). DNA of the CDR3: TGTGCCAGTAGTATATTCAGCGGGAACCAAGAGACCCAGTACTTC. Residues: CASSIFSGNQETQYF.

The chain employs TRBV27 and TRBJ2-4; 8 nucleotides match TRBD1. CDR3 length: 16 amino acids. CDR1 is MNHEY, CDR2 SMNVEV, per germline (reference sequence). The V and J ends lost 5 bases and 1 base, in that order; junction bases with no gene match: 7. The CDR3: CASSTRTGSAKNIQYF. DNA for the CDR3: TGTGCCAGCAGTACAAGGACAGGGTCCGCCAAAAACATTCAGTACTTC.

V and J are TRBV28 and TRBJ2-7, with TRBD1 identical over 9 bases. This CDR3 spans 14 amino acids. Germline V CDR1 and CDR2: MDHEN, SYDVKM. The ends lost 6 bases at V and 4 bases at J; junction bases unmatched: 7. The CDR3 protein is CASSTGTGSYEQYF. For the CDR3, the DNA is TGTGCCAGCAGCACCGGGACAGGGTCTTACGAGCAGTACTTC.

The CDR3 spells CASSSTSGSFGEQYF. The CDR3 nucleotides read TGTGCCAGCAGCTCCACTAGCGGGAGTTTTGGCGAGCAGTACTTC. This chain joins TRBV7-6 and TRBJ2-7; TRBD2 matches at 11 bases. V was pared by 4 bases and J by 6 bases, with 8 bases of the junction left unmatched. Germline loops: CDR1 SGHVS, CDR2 FNYEAQ. The CDR3 extends over 15 amino acids.

V gene TRBV7-8 combines with J gene TRBJ1-2; 11 bases agree with TRBD1. This CDR3 has 18 residues. V was pared by 6 bases and J by 8 bases, with 20 bases of the junction left unmatched. CDR1 and CDR2 from the germline V gene are SGHVS and FQNEAQ. The CDR3 spells CASSRLPDFGQGAGGYTF. The CDR3 nucleotides read TGTGCCAGCAGTCGATTGCCCGATTTTGGACAGGGGGCTGGCGGCTACACCTTC.

Only one count was recorded for this clone. This rearrangement joins TRBV30 to TRBJ2-5; 8 nucleotides agree with TRBD2. This CDR3 spans 14 amino acids. The germline V gene has CDR1 GTSNPN and CDR2 SVGIG (reference sequence). V lost 3 bases, J lost 1 base, and 4 bases stayed unmatched. Here the CDR3 reads CAWRPGTSQETQYF. In DNA form, the CDR3 reads TGTGCCTGGAGACCCGGGACTAGCCAAGAGACCCAGTACTTC.

V and J are TRBV6-5 and TRBJ1-5; 7 bases map to TRBD1. V lost 10 bases, J lost 2 bases, and 11 bases stayed unmatched. This CDR3 contains 15 residues. The V gene's germline CDR1 is MNHEY and CDR2 SVGAGI. CDR3 nucleotide sequence: TGTGCCATAAGACAGGGAAGGTCAGGCAATCAGCCCCAGCATTTT. Protein product: CAIRQGRSGNQPQHF.

The chain carries TRBV4-1 and TRBJ1-1, with TRBD1 as a possible D gene (5 bases). Germline assignment: CDR1 MGHRA and CDR2 YSYEKL. The CDR3 has 15 amino acids. V was trimmed by 3 bases and J by 4 bases, leaving 15 bases between them. In DNA form, the CDR3 reads TGCGCCAGCAGCCACCCCGGGGCCGGGGGCACTGAAGCTTTCTTT. This sequence encodes CASSHPGAGGTEAFF.

Notes on this clone: The junction shows a germline mismatch at one end, possibly a read error. This chain connects TRBV18 to TRBJ1-2; D perhaps matches TRBD1 (6 bases). This CDR3 spans 14 amino acids. Germline V gene sequence: CDR1 KGHSH, CDR2 LQKENI. As DNA, the CDR3 is TGTGCCAGCTCACCTGACAGGCAGAACTTTGGCTACACCTTC. Amino acid sequence: CASSPDRQNFGYTF. Full variable domain (outside the CDR3, taken from reference TRBV18 and TRBJ1-2): NAGVMQNPRHLVRRRGQEARLRCSPMKGHSHVYWYRQLPEEGLKFMVYLQKENIIDESGMPKERFSAEFPKEGPSILRIQQVVRGDSAAYFCASSPDRQNFGYTFGSGTRLTVV.

The CDR3 region is CASSPLDRRNTEAFF. The CDR3 coding sequence is TGTGCCAGCAGCCCCTTGGACAGACGAAACACTGAAGCTTTCTTT. J is TRBJ1-1 and V is TRBV2, with D tentatively TRBD1 (6 bases). The germline gives CDR1 SNHLY, CDR2 FYNNEI. Trimming cost V 6 bases and J 2 bases, with 16 bases left between them. This CDR3 comprises 15 residues.

The J gene is TRBJ2-2, the V gene TRBV28; 9 bases are a match to TRBD2. Unmatched junction bases numbered 10, after V lost 10 bases and J lost 7 bases. The germline CDR1 and CDR2 sequences are MDHEN and SYDVKM. The CDR3 is 14 amino acids. This chain's CDR3 is CATLAGTRVGELFF. As DNA, the CDR3 is TGTGCCACCCTAGCGGGAACCCGGGTCGGGGAGCTGTTTTTT.

The genes are TRBV18 and TRBJ1-1; D call uncertain. Trimming took 3 bases from V and 2 from J, leaving 10 bases between them. This CDR3 region has 14 residues. Germline assignment: CDR1 KGHSH and CDR2 LQKENI. This CDR3 reads CASSPPYSNTEAFF. The CDR3 region has the DNA TGTGCCAGCTCACCCCCATACTCTAACACTGAAGCTTTCTTT.

The genes are TRBV9 and TRBJ2-1; 13 nucleotides match TRBD2. The CDR3 contains 17 residues. The trim removed 4 bases at V and 0 bases at J, leaving 4 bases unmatched. Germline V gene lookup returns CDR1 SGDLS and CDR2 YYNGEE. The CDR3 reads CASSSRLAGGSYNEQFF. The CDR3 nucleotides are TGTGCCAGCAGCTCCCGACTAGCGGGAGGCTCCTACAATGAGCAGTTCTTC.

This chain joins TRBV7-9 and TRBJ1-5; no clear D gene. Trimming pared 1 base from V and 6 bases from J, leaving 7 bases between. The CDR3 runs to 13 residues. CDR1 and CDR2 from the germline V gene are SEHNR and FQNEAQ (reference sequence). The CDR3 DNA reads TGTGCCAGCAGCTTAGGCTTGAGTCAGCCCCAGCATTTT. The encoded protein is CASSLGLSQPQHF.